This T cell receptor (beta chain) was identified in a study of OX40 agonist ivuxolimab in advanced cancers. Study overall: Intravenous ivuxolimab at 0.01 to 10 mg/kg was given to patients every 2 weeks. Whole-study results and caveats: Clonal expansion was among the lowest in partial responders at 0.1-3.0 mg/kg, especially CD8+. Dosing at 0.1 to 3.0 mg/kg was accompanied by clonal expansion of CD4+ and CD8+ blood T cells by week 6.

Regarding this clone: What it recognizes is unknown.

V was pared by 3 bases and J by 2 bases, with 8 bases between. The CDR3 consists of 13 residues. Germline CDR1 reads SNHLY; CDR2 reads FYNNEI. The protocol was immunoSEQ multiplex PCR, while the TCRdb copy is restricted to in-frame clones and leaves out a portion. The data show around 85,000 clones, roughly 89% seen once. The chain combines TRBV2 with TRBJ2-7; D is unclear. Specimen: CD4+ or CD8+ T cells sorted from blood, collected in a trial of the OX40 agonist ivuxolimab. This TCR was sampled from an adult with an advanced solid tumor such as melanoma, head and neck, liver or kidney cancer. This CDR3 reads CASSDWAAYEQYF. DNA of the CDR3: TGTGCCAGCAGTGACTGGGCGGCCTACGAGCAGTACTTC.